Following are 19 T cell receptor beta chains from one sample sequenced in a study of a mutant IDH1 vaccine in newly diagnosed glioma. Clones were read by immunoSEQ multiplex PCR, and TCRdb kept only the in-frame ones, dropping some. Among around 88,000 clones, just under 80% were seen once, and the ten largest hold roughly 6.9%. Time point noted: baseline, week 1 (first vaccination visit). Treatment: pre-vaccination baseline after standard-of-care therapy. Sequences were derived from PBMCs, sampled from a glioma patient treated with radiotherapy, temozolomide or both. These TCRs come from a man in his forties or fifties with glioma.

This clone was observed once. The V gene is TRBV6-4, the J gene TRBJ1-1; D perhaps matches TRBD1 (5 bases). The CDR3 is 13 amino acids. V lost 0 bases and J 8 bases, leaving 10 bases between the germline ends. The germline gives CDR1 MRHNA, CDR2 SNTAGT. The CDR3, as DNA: TGTGCCAGCAGTGACTCGGCCAGGGAGGAAGCTTTCTTT. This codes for CASSDSAREEAFF.

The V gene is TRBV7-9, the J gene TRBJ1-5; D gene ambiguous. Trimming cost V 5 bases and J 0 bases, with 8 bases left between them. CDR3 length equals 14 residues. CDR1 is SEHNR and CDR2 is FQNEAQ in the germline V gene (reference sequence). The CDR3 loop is CASSKDLSNQPQHF. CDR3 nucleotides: TGTGCCAGCAGCAAGGACCTTAGCAATCAGCCCCAGCATTTT.

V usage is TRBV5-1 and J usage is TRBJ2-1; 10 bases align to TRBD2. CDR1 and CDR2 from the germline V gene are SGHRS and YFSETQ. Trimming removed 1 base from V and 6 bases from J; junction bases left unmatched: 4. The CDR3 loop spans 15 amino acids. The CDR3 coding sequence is TGCGCCAGCAGCTTGAGCGGGGGGGCTTCCAATGAGCAGTTCTTC. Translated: CASSLSGGASNEQFF.

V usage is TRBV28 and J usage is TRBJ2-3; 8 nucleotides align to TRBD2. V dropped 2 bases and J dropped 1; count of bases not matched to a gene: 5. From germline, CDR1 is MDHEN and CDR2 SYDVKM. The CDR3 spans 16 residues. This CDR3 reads CASSLAGRAGTDTQYF. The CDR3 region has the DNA TGTGCCAGCAGTTTAGCCGGGAGGGCCGGCACAGATACGCAGTATTTT.

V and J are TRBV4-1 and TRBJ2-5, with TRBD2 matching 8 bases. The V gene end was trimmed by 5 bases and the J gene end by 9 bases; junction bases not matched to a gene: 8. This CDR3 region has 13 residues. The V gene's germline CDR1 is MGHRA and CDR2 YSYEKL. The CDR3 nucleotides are TGCGCCAGCAGCTACACTACCGGGGGGGCCCAGTACTTC. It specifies CASSYTTGGAQYF.

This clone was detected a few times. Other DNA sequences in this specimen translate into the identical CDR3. The DNA of the CDR3 is TGTGCCAGCAGCCCGACTAGCGGGACCCAAGAGACCCAGTACTTC. This codes for CASSPTSGTQETQYF. The chain has TRBV6-5 and TRBJ2-5; TRBD2 agrees at 11 bases. CDR1 and CDR2 from the germline V gene are MNHEY and SVGAGI. Germline trimming cut 6 bases from V and 1 base from J; bases unmatched to any gene: 4. This CDR3 has 15 residues.

The CDR3 region is CSARGAGDQYF. The CDR3 region has the DNA TGCAGTGCTAGGGGAGCCGGCGACCAGTACTTC. V and J are TRBV20-1 and TRBJ2-5, with a weak D call TRBD2 (5 bases). Trimming took 3 bases from V and 10 from J, leaving 12 bases between them. This CDR3 has 11 residues. The germline V gene has CDR1 DFQATT and CDR2 SNEGSKA (reference sequence).

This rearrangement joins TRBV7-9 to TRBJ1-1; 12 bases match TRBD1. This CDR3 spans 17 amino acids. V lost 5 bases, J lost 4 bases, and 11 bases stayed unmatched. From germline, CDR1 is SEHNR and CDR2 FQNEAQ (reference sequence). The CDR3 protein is CASSQGQGAGMGTEAFF. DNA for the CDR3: TGTGCCAGCAGCCAGGGACAGGGGGCAGGTATGGGCACTGAAGCTTTCTTT.

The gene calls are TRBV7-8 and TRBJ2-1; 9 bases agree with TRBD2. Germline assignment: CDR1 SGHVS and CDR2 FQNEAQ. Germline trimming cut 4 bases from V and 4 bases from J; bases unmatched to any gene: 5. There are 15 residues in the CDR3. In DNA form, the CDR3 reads TGTGCCAGCAGCTACAGACTAGCGGCTTACAATGAGCAGTTCTTC. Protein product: CASSYRLAAYNEQFF.

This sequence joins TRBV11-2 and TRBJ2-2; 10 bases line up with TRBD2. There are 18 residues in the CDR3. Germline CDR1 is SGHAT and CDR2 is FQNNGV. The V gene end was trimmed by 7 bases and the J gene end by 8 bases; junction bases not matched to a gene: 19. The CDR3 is CASTLLWTSGGSWGELFF. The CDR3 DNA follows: TGTGCCAGCACCCTTCTCTGGACTAGCGGAGGATCCTGGGGGGAGCTGTTTTTT. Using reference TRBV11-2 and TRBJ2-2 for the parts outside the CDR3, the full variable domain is EAGVAQSPRYKIIEKRQSVAFWCNPISGHATLYWYQQILGQGPKLLIQFQNNGVVDDSQLPKDRFSAERLKGVDSTLKIQPAKLEDSAVYLCASTLLWTSGGSWGELFFGEGSRLTVL.

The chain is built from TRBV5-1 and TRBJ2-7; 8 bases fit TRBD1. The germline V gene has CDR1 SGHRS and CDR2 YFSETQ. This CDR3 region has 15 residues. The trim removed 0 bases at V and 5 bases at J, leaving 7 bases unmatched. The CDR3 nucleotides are TGCGCCAGCAGCTTGGTGGGGACGACAGGGGACGAGCAGTACTTC. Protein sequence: CASSLVGTTGDEQYF.

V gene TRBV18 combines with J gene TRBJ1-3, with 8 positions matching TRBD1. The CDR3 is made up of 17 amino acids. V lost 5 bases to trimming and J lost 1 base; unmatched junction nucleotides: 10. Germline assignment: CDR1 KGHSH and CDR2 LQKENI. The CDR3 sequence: CASSSRPGTGSGNTIYF. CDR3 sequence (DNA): TGTGCCAGCTCATCTCGTCCCGGGACAGGATCTGGAAACACCATATATTTT.

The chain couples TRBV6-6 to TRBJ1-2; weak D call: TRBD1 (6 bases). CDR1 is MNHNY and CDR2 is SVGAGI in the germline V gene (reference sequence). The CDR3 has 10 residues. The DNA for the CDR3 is TGTGCTTCCGGGACATTAGGCTACACCTTC. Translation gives CASGTLGYTF.

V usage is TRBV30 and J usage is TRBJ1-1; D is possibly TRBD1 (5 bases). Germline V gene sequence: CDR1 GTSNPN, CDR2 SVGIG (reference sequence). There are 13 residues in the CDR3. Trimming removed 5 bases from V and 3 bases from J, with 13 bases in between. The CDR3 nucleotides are TGTGCCTGGCTCGGACTGGGGGACACTGAAGCTTTCTTT. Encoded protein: CAWLGLGDTEAFF.

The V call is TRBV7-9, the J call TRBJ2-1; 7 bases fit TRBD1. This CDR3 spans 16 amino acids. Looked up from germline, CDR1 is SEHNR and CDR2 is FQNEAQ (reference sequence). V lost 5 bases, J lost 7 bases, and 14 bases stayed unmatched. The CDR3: CASSPATGTQGNEQFF. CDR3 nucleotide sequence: TGTGCCAGCAGCCCTGCGACAGGGACGCAGGGGAATGAGCAGTTCTTC.

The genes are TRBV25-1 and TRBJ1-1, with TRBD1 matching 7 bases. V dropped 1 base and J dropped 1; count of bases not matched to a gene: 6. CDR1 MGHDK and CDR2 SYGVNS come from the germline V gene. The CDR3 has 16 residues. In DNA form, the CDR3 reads TGTGCCAGCAGTGAATTGAAGGGACAGCGGAACACTGAAGCTTTCTTT. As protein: CASSELKGQRNTEAFF. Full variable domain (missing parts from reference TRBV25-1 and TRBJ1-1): EADIYQTPRYLVIGTGKKITLECSQTMGHDKMYWYQQDPGMELHLIHYSYGVNSTEKGDLSSESTVSRIRTEHFPLTLESARPSHTSQYLCASSELKGQRNTEAFFGQGTRLTVV.

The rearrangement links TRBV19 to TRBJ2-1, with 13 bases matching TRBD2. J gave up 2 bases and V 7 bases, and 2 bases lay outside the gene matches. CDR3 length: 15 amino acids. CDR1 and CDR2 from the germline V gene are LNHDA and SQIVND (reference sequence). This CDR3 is CASKTSGGAYNEQFF. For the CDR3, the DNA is TGTGCCAGTAAAACTAGCGGGGGGGCCTACAATGAGCAGTTCTTC.

The CDR3, as DNA: TGTGCCACCGCCCCGAGAACCCGGATTTACAATGAGCAGTTCTTC. Its protein product is CATAPRTRIYNEQFF. The chain uses TRBV19 and TRBJ2-1; no firm D call. Deletions cut 10 bases from V and 4 bases from J, with 20 bases between. The CDR3 totals 15 residues. CDR1 and CDR2 from the germline V gene are LNHDA and SQIVND (reference sequence).

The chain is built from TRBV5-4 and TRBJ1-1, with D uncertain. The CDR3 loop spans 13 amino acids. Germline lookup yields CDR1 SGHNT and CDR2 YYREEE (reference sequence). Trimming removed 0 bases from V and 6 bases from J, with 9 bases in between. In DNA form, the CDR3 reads TGTGCCAGCAGCTTGGAGGGCTTCGCTGAAGCTTTCTTT. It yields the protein CASSLEGFAEAFF.